The 31 T cell receptor beta chains listed next were all sequenced from one sample in a study of TIL therapy for anti-PD-1-resistant metastatic lung cancer. The sample's time point: pre-treatment sample, taken before nivolumab and TIL therapy. Most excised metastases sampled were pleural nodules or supraclavicular lymph nodes. The immunoSEQ assay was v3. Data came from immunoSEQ multiplex PCR; TCRdb stores just in-frame clones and leaves some out. The sample lists tens of thousands of clones, approximately 77% seen once, with roughly 7.4% in the top ten. Here the sequenced sample was tumor tissue, taken at baseline. These receptor sequences come from a person aged 25 to 79 with non-small cell lung cancer.

The chain employs TRBV4-3 and TRBJ2-6, with 7 positions matching TRBD1. The CDR3 length is 15 residues. Trimming at V came to 5 bases and at J to 0 bases, leaving 1 base not matched to a gene. In germline, CDR1 is LGHNA, CDR2 YSLEER. This CDR3 reads CASSDRDSGANVLTF. CDR3 sequence (DNA): TGCGCCAGCAGCGACAGGGACTCTGGGGCCAACGTCCTGACTTTC.

The chain employs TRBV6-1 and TRBJ1-3; D is perhaps TRBD1 (6 bases). This CDR3 region has 14 residues. CDR1 and CDR2 (germline): MNHNS, SASEGT. Trimming removed 6 bases from V and 9 bases from J, with 18 bases in between. The CDR3 region is CASSEGRGWVTIYF. The CDR3 DNA reads as TGTGCCAGCAGCGAGGGAAGGGGGTGGGTCACCATATATTTT.

V gene TRBV29-1 combines with J gene TRBJ2-3, with a weak D call TRBD2 (7 bases). There are 13 residues in the CDR3. Per the germline V gene, CDR1 is SQVTM and CDR2 is ANQGSEA. V was pared by 4 bases and J by 4 bases, with 12 bases between. CDR3 amino acids: CSVVSGGSDTQYF. The CDR3 DNA reads TGCAGCGTTGTTTCGGGGGGCTCAGATACGCAGTATTTT.

The chain recombines TRBV30 with TRBJ2-1; a possible D gene is TRBD2 (6 bases). Per germline, CDR1 GTSNPN and CDR2 SVGIG (reference sequence). The CDR3 runs to 19 residues. Trimming removed 0 bases from V and 8 bases from J, with 29 bases in between. CDR3 amino acids: CAWSVWQGLRVGTADEQFF. CDR3 sequence (DNA): TGTGCCTGGAGTGTATGGCAGGGACTTCGTGTGGGCACCGCGGATGAGCAGTTCTTC.

The rearrangement uses TRBV7-8 and TRBJ2-7; D may be TRBD1 or TRBD2 (5 bases each). The V and J ends lost 5 bases and 3 bases respectively, with 20 bases between them. CDR1 is SGHVS, CDR2 FQNEAQ, per germline. This CDR3 has 16 amino acids. CDR3 residues: CASSLEPGTDHYEQYF. CDR3 in DNA: TGTGCCAGCAGCCTTGAACCCGGGACGGATCACTACGAGCAGTACTTC.

This chain uses TRBV6-5 with TRBJ1-5; no clear D gene. V lost 6 bases to trimming and J lost 9 bases, with 15 bases between them. Germline V CDR1 and CDR2: MNHEY, SVGAGI. This CDR3 comprises 13 residues. The CDR3 region is CASRLAVAGPQHF. The CDR3 coding sequence is TGTGCCAGCAGGTTGGCGGTAGCGGGGCCCCAGCATTTT.

This clone has just a few counts. The V and J genes are TRBV10-3 and TRBJ2-3; 9 bases agree with TRBD1. J was trimmed by 3 bases and V by 9 bases; bases with no gene match: 4. The CDR3 runs to 13 residues. Germline-derived CDR1 and CDR2 are ENHRY and SYGVKD. As DNA, the CDR3 is TGTGCCATAACAGGGGGCGGGACAGATACGCAGTATTTT. Amino acid sequence: CAITGGGTDTQYF.

The rearrangement uses TRBV2 and TRBJ2-3; TRBD2 agrees at 12 bases. V was pared by 3 bases and J by 5 bases, with 6 bases of the junction left unmatched. Per the germline V gene, CDR1 is SNHLY and CDR2 is FYNNEI. The CDR3 runs to 16 residues. As DNA, the CDR3 is TGTGCCAGCAGTGAGGCTAGCGGGGGGGCAAAAGATACGCAGTATTTT. It yields the protein CASSEASGGAKDTQYF.

This clone was seen only a few times. The CDR3 loop reads CASSVARGTEAFF. CDR3 DNA: TGTGCCAGCAGCGTAGCCCGTGGAACTGAAGCTTTCTTT. The rearrangement uses TRBV9 and TRBJ1-1; D is unresolved. The V end lost 0 bases, the J end lost 5 bases, and 8 bases lay between the germline ends. Germline V gene sequence: CDR1 SGDLS, CDR2 YYNGEE. The length of the CDR3 is 13 residues.

This chain links TRBV6-5 with TRBJ1-6; D remains ambiguous. From germline, CDR1 is MNHEY and CDR2 SVGAGI. Trimming removed 0 bases at V and 9 bases at J, with 6 bases between. The CDR3 sequence is 13 residues long. The CDR3 DNA reads TGTGCCAGCAGTTACTCGCCCGCTTCACCCCTCCACTTT. Amino acids: CASSYSPASPLHF.

This clone was recorded only once. The chain joins TRBV5-5 to TRBJ2-5; a possible D gene is TRBD2 (6 bases). The V end was cut by 1 base, the J end by 10 bases, with 11 bases between. Germline V lookup: CDR1 SGHKS, CDR2 YYEKEE (reference sequence). The CDR3 is 12 amino acids. CDR3 bases: TGTGCCAGCAGCTTGACAGGCGGGGACCAGTACTTC. Translated, it gives CASSLTGGDQYF.

This clone occurred once. CDR3 in amino acids: CAWSQREEWDTDTQYF. The CDR3, as DNA: TGTGCCTGGAGTCAAAGAGAGGAATGGGACACAGATACGCAGTATTTT. This chain connects TRBV30 to TRBJ2-3; D not resolved. Trimming pared 2 bases from V and 2 bases from J, leaving 17 bases between. The CDR3 is 16 amino acids. Germline V gene data show CDR1 as GTSNPN and CDR2 as SVGIG (reference sequence).

This clone came up once. V is TRBV2 and J is TRBJ2-2; TRBD1 aligns across 9 bases. V lost 5 bases to trimming and J lost 5 bases; unmatched junction nucleotides: 12. Germline CDR1 reads SNHLY; CDR2 reads FYNNEI. The CDR3 has 17 amino acids. The CDR3 nucleotides are TGTGCCAGCAGTCTCGGGACAGGGATTGGGGGAACCGGGGAGCTGTTTTTT. This gives the protein CASSLGTGIGGTGELFF. The variable domain in full, with the rest retrieved from reference TRBV2 and TRBJ2-2, is EPEVTQTPSHQVTQMGQEVILRCVPISNHLYFYWYRQILGQKVEFLVSFYNNEISEKSEIFDDQFSVERPDGSNFTLKIRSTKLEDSAMYFCASSLGTGIGGTGELFFGEGSRLTVL.

V usage is TRBV4-3 and J usage is TRBJ1-1; tentative D call: TRBD1 (5 bases). Germline V gene data show CDR1 as LGHNA and CDR2 as YSLEER. V was cut by 0 bases and J by 7 bases, with 27 bases left in between. CDR3 length: 19 amino acids. CDR3 in amino acids: CASSQDLGGTRPGVNEAFF. DNA of the CDR3: TGCGCCAGCAGCCAAGATTTGGGGGGGACGCGTCCGGGGGTCAATGAAGCTTTCTTT.

The chain recombines TRBV11-3 with TRBJ2-5, with D uncertain. Per germline, CDR1 SGHNT and CDR2 YENEEA. V gave up 0 bases and J gave up 5 bases, with 4 bases separating them. The CDR3 totals 12 residues. CDR3 residues: CASSLDRETQYF. The CDR3 coding sequence is TGTGCCAGCAGCTTAGATAGGGAGACCCAGTACTTC.

This chain connects TRBV19 to TRBJ2-6; 7 nucleotides align to TRBD1. Germline CDR1 reads LNHDA; CDR2 reads SQIVND (reference sequence). V trimming: 1 base; J trimming: 0 bases; junction bases outside the gene matches: 0. The CDR3 consists of 16 residues. The CDR3 nucleotides read TGTGCCAGTAGTATAGCAGGGGGCTCTGGGGCCAACGTCCTGACTTTC. This codes for CASSIAGGSGANVLTF.

This clone came up a few times. The chain uses TRBV11-3 and TRBJ1-6, with D perhaps matching TRBD1 (6 bases). The CDR3 totals 13 residues. Germline V lookup: CDR1 SGHNT, CDR2 YENEEA. V was cut by 8 bases and J by 9 bases, with 14 bases left in between. CDR3: CASQHGQPSPLHF. CDR3 in DNA: TGTGCCAGCCAGCACGGACAGCCTTCACCCCTCCACTTT.

V gene TRBV7-2 combines with J gene TRBJ2-3; D possibly matches TRBD1 or TRBD2 (5 bases each). Germline V gene sequence: CDR1 SGHTA, CDR2 FQGNSA. The CDR3 extends over 17 amino acids. Trimming took off 0 bases at V and 5 bases at J, with 18 bases between the two ends. For the CDR3, the DNA is TGTGCCAGCAGCTTAGCTCCGGGACCCACACGACGAGATACGCAGTATTTT. Protein sequence: CASSLAPGPTRRDTQYF.

This rearrangement joins TRBV7-2 to TRBJ1-2, with unresolved D. CDR3 length: 12 amino acids. Germline V gene lookup returns CDR1 SGHTA and CDR2 FQGNSA. The V end lost 5 bases, the J end lost 8 bases, and 12 bases lay between the germline ends. The CDR3 reads CASSLDPSGYTF. CDR3 coding DNA: TGTGCCAGCAGCCTGGACCCCTCCGGCTACACCTTC.

This clone has just a few counts. The chain couples TRBV18 to TRBJ1-1; 10 positions agree with TRBD1. The CDR3 is 20 amino acids. Unmatched junction bases numbered 17, after V lost 0 bases and J lost 4 bases. The V gene's germline CDR1 is KGHSH and CDR2 LQKENI. CDR3 sequence (DNA): TGTGCCAGCTCACCACCTTCCGCTGGACAGGGGGTAGGCTGGAGCACTGAAGCTTTCTTT. Translation gives CASSPPSAGQGVGWSTEAFF. The variable domain in full, completed from reference TRBV18 and TRBJ1-1, reads NAGVMQNPRHLVRRRGQEARLRCSPMKGHSHVYWYRQLPEEGLKFMVYLQKENIIDESGMPKERFSAEFPKEGPSILRIQQVVRGDSAAYFCASSPPSAGQGVGWSTEAFFGQGTRLTVV.

This rearrangement joins TRBV6-1 to TRBJ1-2; no firm D call. From germline, CDR1 is MNHNS and CDR2 SASEGT. Trimming pared 2 bases from V and 0 bases from J, leaving 16 bases between. This CDR3 has 17 amino acids. The CDR3 is CASSELPGYGANYGYTF. In DNA, the CDR3 is TGTGCCAGCAGTGAACTTCCGGGGTACGGAGCTAACTATGGCTACACCTTC.

This clone was observed a single time. The CDR3: CASSPDRGAYEQYF. The CDR3, as DNA: TGTGCCAGCAGCCCAGACAGGGGCGCCTACGAGCAGTACTTC. The chain uses TRBV6-5 and TRBJ2-7; 8 nucleotides align to TRBD1. The CDR3 consists of 14 residues. Germline CDR1 is MNHEY and CDR2 is SVGAGI. The ends lost 6 bases at V and 2 bases at J; junction bases unmatched: 6.

V gene TRBV23-1 combines with J gene TRBJ1-1; D remains unclear. TRBV23-1 is placed among ORFs of uncertain function. CDR3 size: 13 residues. Trimming took 4 bases from V and 0 from J, leaving 6 bases between them. The CDR3 coding sequence is TGCGCCAGCAGTCCGGACTTGAACACTGAAGCTTTCTTT. This translates into CASSPDLNTEAFF.

The rearrangement joins TRBV18 to TRBJ1-2, with D unresolved. V was pared by 1 base and J by 3 bases, with 18 bases between. This CDR3 has 17 residues. CDR1 KGHSH and CDR2 LQKENI come from the germline V gene. CDR3 residues: CASSPLWTQSGYYGYTF. CDR3 nucleotide sequence: TGTGCCAGCTCACCACTCTGGACCCAAAGCGGCTACTATGGCTACACCTTC.

The J gene is TRBJ1-2, the V gene TRBV30; D remains unclear. This CDR3 has 15 amino acids. Trimming pared 0 bases from V and 7 bases from J, leaving 18 bases between. Per germline, CDR1 GTSNPN and CDR2 SVGIG (reference sequence). The chain's CDR3 is CAWSVLLSGVGGYTF. The CDR3 DNA reads TGTGCCTGGAGTGTACTTTTGTCGGGAGTTGGTGGCTACACCTTC. The variable domain in full, with the rest retrieved from reference TRBV30 and TRBJ1-2, is SQTIHQWPATLVQPVGSPLSLECTVEGTSNPNLYWYRQAAGRGLQLLFYSVGIGQISSEVPQNLSASRPQDRQFILSSKKLLLSDSGFYLCAWSVLLSGVGGYTFGSGTRLTVV.

The chain combines TRBV5-4 with TRBJ1-1; the D is unclear. Germline loops: CDR1 SGHNT, CDR2 YYREEE (reference sequence). The CDR3 spans 15 residues. Trimming cost V 4 bases and J 1 base, with 14 bases left between them. The CDR3 region is CASSPQEGRNTEAFF. CDR3 DNA sequence: TGTGCCAGCAGCCCCCAGGAAGGAAGGAACACTGAAGCTTTCTTT.

In this sample, this clone is medium-sized. This chain joins TRBV10-3 and TRBJ2-7; 11 bases fit TRBD1. V dropped 0 bases and J dropped 5; count of bases not matched to a gene: 3. Germline V gene data show CDR1 as ENHRY and CDR2 as SYGVKD. The CDR3 consists of 15 residues. CDR3 bases: TGTGCCATCAGTGAGTCAATGGACAGGGGGCACGAGCAGTACTTC. Protein sequence: CAISESMDRGHEQYF.

This clone showed up just a few times. The chain combines TRBV21-1 with TRBJ2-7; the DNA was not compared with TRBD1, the D call given in the table. TRBV21-1 is designated a pseudogene. The CDR3 runs 13 residues. The CDR3 DNA sequence: TGTGCCAGTTCGGACAGAGATTCCTACGAGCAGTACTTC. This encodes CASSDRDSYEQYF.

V usage is TRBV7-2 and J usage is TRBJ2-5, with D possibly being TRBD1 (7 bases). The CDR3 covers 16 residues. Between the trimmed V and J ends, which lost 6 bases and 2 bases, there was a span of 19 bases. Germline-derived CDR1 and CDR2 are SGHTA and FQGNSA. CDR3 amino acids: CASSYGGGVNQETQYF. The CDR3 bases are TGTGCCAGCAGTTACGGAGGGGGCGTTAATCAAGAGACCCAGTACTTC.

This chain uses TRBV27 with TRBJ2-7, with D unclear. The CDR3 extends over 11 amino acids. Germline V gene sequence: CDR1 MNHEY, CDR2 SMNVEV (reference sequence). V lost 6 bases and J 3 bases, leaving 6 bases between the germline ends. The CDR3 nucleotides read TGTGCCAGCAGGGGAAACTACGAGCAGTACTTC. Translating gives CASRGNYEQYF.

This chain links TRBV5-1 with TRBJ1-4; the D gene is possibly TRBD1 (6 bases). Trimming removed 4 bases at V and 6 bases at J, with 16 bases between. In germline, CDR1 is SGHRS, CDR2 YFSETQ. The CDR3 runs 15 residues. The CDR3, as DNA: TGCGCCAGCAGCGAGGGCGGGGGCTTTTATGAAAAACTGTTTTTT. This codes for CASSEGGGFYEKLFF.